One and the same sample provided the 30 T cell receptor beta chains below, sequenced in a study of blood T cells in healthy people across ages. Using a J-beta primer mix together with a sample-barcoded 5' primer, a second PCR was run for roughly 7 to 12 cycles. TCRdb processed the 5' RACE reads anew with MiXCR; each CDR3 protein has one entry. The data hold about 830,000 distinct CDR3 sequences, with about three fifths observed a single time. The sample consisted of blood. These receptor sequences come from a man under 40 in good health.

The chain combines TRBV11-1 with TRBJ2-3; 12 nucleotides match TRBD2. CDR1 is SGHAT and CDR2 is FQDESV in the germline V gene (reference sequence). The CDR3 has 16 residues. Losses at the gene ends were 4 bases for V and 6 bases for J; bases not matched to a gene: 8. This chain's CDR3 is CASSSGTSGSRDTQYF. The CDR3 DNA sequence: TGTGCCAGCAGCTCCGGGACTAGCGGGTCCAGGGATACGCAGTATTTT.

This clonotype has a handful of counts. CDR3 amino acids: CASSRTSGAQYF. CDR3 in DNA: TGTGCCAGCTCCCGAACCAGCGGGGCCCAGTACTTC. The gene calls are TRBV12-3 or TRBV12-4 and TRBJ2-5; 7 nucleotides match TRBD2. V shed 8 bases, J shed 9 bases, and the junction held 9 bases outside the gene matches. This CDR3 has 12 residues.

This clonotype was observed once. The genes are TRBV7-2 and TRBJ1-5; 10 nucleotides align to TRBD1. This CDR3 is 17 amino acids long. Germline V gene data show CDR1 as SGHTA and CDR2 as FQGNSA. J lost 1 base, V lost 4 bases, and 7 bases had no gene match. Written as DNA, the CDR3 is TGTGCCAGCAGCTCCGAGACAGGGGGCTTCAGCAATCAGCCCCAGCATTTT. Its protein is CASSSETGGFSNQPQHF.

The rearrangement joins TRBV24-1 to TRBJ1-5, with unresolved D. The CDR3 runs to 14 residues. V was shortened by 5 bases and J by 1 base, with 8 bases between the two germline ends. Germline V gives CDR1 KGHDR, CDR2 SFDVKD. The CDR3: CATSAGSSNQPQHF. In nucleotides, the CDR3 is TGTGCCACCAGTGCGGGTAGCAGCAATCAGCCCCAGCATTTT.

This clonotype has a handful of counts. The V call is TRBV20-1, the J call TRBJ2-1; 15 bases fit TRBD2. CDR1 and CDR2 (germline): DFQATT, SNEGSKA (reference sequence). CDR3 length: 14 amino acids. V dropped 6 bases and J dropped 9; count of bases not matched to a gene: 6. The CDR3 spells CSAGLAGGLGEQFF. The DNA for the CDR3 is TGCAGTGCAGGACTAGCGGGAGGGCTCGGTGAGCAGTTCTTC.

The chain employs TRBV6-5 and TRBJ2-7; unclear D gene. CDR3 length equals 15 residues. The germline V gene encodes CDR1 MNHEY and CDR2 SVGAGI. V shed 6 bases and J shed 6 bases, with 21 bases lying between them. CDR3 amino acids: CASSPYGLVAVEQYF. CDR3 sequence (DNA): TGTGCCAGCAGCCCCTACGGCCTCGTGGCAGTCGAGCAGTACTTC.

The gene calls are TRBV7-8 and TRBJ2-6; tentative D call: TRBD1 (5 bases). Trimming pared 7 bases from V and 3 bases from J, leaving 22 bases between. The CDR3 spans 18 residues. The germline V gene encodes CDR1 SGHVS and CDR2 FQNEAQ. In DNA, the CDR3 is TGTGCCAGCACCTTGTTGTCCATTCCAGGGCTTGGGGCCAACGTCCTGACTTTC. Its protein product is CASTLLSIPGLGANVLTF.

A few counts support this clonotype. The chain links TRBV6-2 or TRBV6-3 to TRBJ2-6, with D perhaps matching TRBD1 (6 bases). V was shortened by 2 bases and J by 1 base, with 12 bases between the two germline ends. The CDR3 has 17 residues. Germline CDR1 is MNHEY and CDR2 is SVGEGT. This CDR3 reads CASSYPRGASGANVLTF. Written as DNA, the CDR3 is TGTGCCAGCAGTTACCCCAGGGGAGCTTCTGGGGCCAACGTCCTGACTTTC.

The CDR3 sequence is CASSYTSLAGGSETQYF. CDR3 nucleotides: TGCGCCAGCAGCTATACGTCACTAGCGGGAGGTTCAGAGACCCAGTACTTC. This rearrangement joins TRBV5-1 to TRBJ2-7, with 12 nucleotides matching TRBD2. The last part of the DNA fits TRBJ2-5 better; the J call may be wrong. Germline CDR1 is SGHRS and CDR2 is YFSETQ. The CDR3 is 17 residues long.

J is TRBJ2-1 and V is TRBV2; 8 nucleotides align to TRBD1. Per germline, CDR1 SNHLY and CDR2 FYNNEI. This CDR3 contains 13 residues. V gave up 4 bases and J gave up 6 bases; unmatched junction bases: 2. The CDR3 here is CASSADRGNEQFF. The CDR3 DNA reads as TGTGCCAGCAGTGCTGACAGGGGCAATGAGCAGTTCTTC.

This clonotype was seen once. The chain joins TRBV5-1 to TRBJ2-3, with D unresolved. The germline V gene encodes CDR1 SGHRS and CDR2 YFSETQ. The CDR3 is 16 amino acids. The V end was cut by 0 bases, the J end by 2 bases, with 13 bases between. The DNA for the CDR3 is TGCGCCAGCAGCTTGGACGGCAACGGTAACACAGATACGCAGTATTTT. Residues: CASSLDGNGNTDTQYF.

The V and J genes are TRBV9 and TRBJ1-1; D is perhaps TRBD1 (6 bases). The CDR3 contains 16 residues. Germline CDR1 and CDR2: SGDLS and YYNGEE. V dropped 4 bases and J dropped 0 bases, with 16 bases sitting between them. The CDR3 bases are TGTGCCAGCAGCCGTTCAGGGGTTATGGTGAACACTGAAGCTTTCTTT. Its protein is CASSRSGVMVNTEAFF.

The V and J genes are TRBV29-1 and TRBJ2-5; D is unclear. The germline gives CDR1 SQVTM, CDR2 ANQGSEA. This CDR3 is 11 amino acids long. The germline V and J ends were trimmed by 3 bases and 4 bases, with 6 bases remaining between them. The CDR3 sequence is CSVEIGETQYF. The DNA of the CDR3 is TGCAGCGTTGAGATCGGAGAGACCCAGTACTTC.

V and J are TRBV13 and TRBJ1-2; 8 bases agree with TRBD1. Germline V gene data show CDR1 as PRHDT and CDR2 as FYEKMQ (reference sequence). The CDR3 has 19 residues. J gave up 9 bases and V 3 bases, and 24 bases lay outside the gene matches. The CDR3 DNA reads TGTGCCAGCAGCTTCGGTAGACAGGGGATCCACAACGGTGGCAAGAGCTACACCTTC. Amino acids: CASSFGRQGIHNGGKSYTF.

CDR3 sequence reads: CASSRRSTGELFF. The CDR3 nucleotides are TGTGCCAGCAGCCGTCGATCCACCGGGGAGCTGTTTTTT. The chain combines TRBV14 with TRBJ2-2, with D unclear. V lost 4 bases and J 4 bases, leaving 7 bases between the germline ends. This CDR3 contains 13 residues. CDR1 SGHDN and CDR2 FVKESK come from the germline V gene.

With regard to this clonotype: At one end, the junction sequence differs from germline, possibly due to a read error. The genes are TRBV7-7 and TRBJ2-3; 7 positions match TRBD2. Germline V gene lookup returns CDR1 SSHAT and CDR2 FNYEAQ (reference sequence). The CDR3 extends over 14 amino acids. Here the CDR3 DNA reads TGTGCTAGCAGCGTCCGAGAGACGGGGGGTACGCAGTATTTT. It specifies CASSVRETGGTQYF.

The sample holds many counts of this clonotype. The chain uses TRBV28 and TRBJ1-6; D gene uncertain. The germline V and J ends were trimmed by 8 bases and 7 bases, with 15 bases remaining between them. The CDR3 length is 14 residues. Looked up from germline, CDR1 is MDHEN and CDR2 is SYDVKM. For the CDR3, the DNA is TGTGCCAGCCGTCCCTTTTCGGGGAATTCACCCCTCCACTTT. This codes for CASRPFSGNSPLHF.

V is TRBV7-9 and J is TRBJ1-2; D is possibly TRBD1 (6 bases). Looked up from germline, CDR1 is SEHNR and CDR2 is FQNEAQ (reference sequence). Trimming took off 3 bases at V and 4 bases at J, with 12 bases between the two ends. CDR3 length: 14 residues. CDR3 nucleotide sequence: TGTGCCAGCAGCTTTCCTGGACAGCTCTATGGCTACACCTTC. Translating gives CASSFPGQLYGYTF.

This clonotype was found a few times. This chain uses TRBV11-2 with TRBJ2-4, with D tentatively TRBD2 (5 bases). CDR3 size: 12 residues. CDR1 and CDR2 from the germline V gene are SGHAT and FQNNGV. V was cut by 3 bases and J by 7 bases, with 7 bases left in between. The CDR3 sequence: CASSLIANIQYF. CDR3 nucleotide sequence: TGTGCCAGCAGCTTGATAGCGAACATTCAGTACTTC.

Here the CDR3 reads CSARDGRVDEQYF. The CDR3 DNA is TGCAGTGCTAGAGATGGAAGGGTTGACGAGCAGTACTTC. The V gene is TRBV20-1, the J gene TRBJ2-7; D is unclear. CDR1 DFQATT and CDR2 SNEGSKA come from the germline V gene (reference sequence). Trimming shortened V by 0 bases and J by 5 bases, and 11 bases separated the two germline ends. The CDR3 is 13 amino acids.

The chain employs TRBV10-3 and TRBJ2-7; a possible D gene is TRBD1 (7 bases). Germline-derived CDR1 and CDR2 are ENHRY and SYGVKD. The length of the CDR3 is 15 residues. V gave up 6 bases and J gave up 3 bases, with 18 bases separating them. CDR3 loop: CAIREGAGLFYEQYF. CDR3 bases: TGTGCCATCAGGGAGGGGGCGGGCCTCTTCTACGAGCAGTACTTC.

The chain couples TRBV29-1 to TRBJ2-1, with D maybe TRBD2 (6 bases). The CDR3 is 15 amino acids. Germline CDR1 is SQVTM and CDR2 is ANQGSEA. V was trimmed by 3 bases and J by 8 bases, leaving 20 bases between them. The DNA of the CDR3 is TGCAGCGTTGAGAACCGGGACTCAGTGGGCTATGAGCAGTTCTTC. It translates to CSVENRDSVGYEQFF.

CDR3 nucleotides: TGCAGCGCCGCAGTCGGGATCAATGAGCAGTTCTTC. It translates to CSAAVGINEQFF. This chain connects TRBV29-1 to TRBJ2-1, with D tentatively TRBD2 (5 bases). The V end was cut by 7 bases, the J end by 6 bases, with 13 bases between. The CDR3 runs 12 residues. Germline lookup yields CDR1 SQVTM and CDR2 ANQGSEA.

J is TRBJ2-1 and V is TRBV20-1; 9 positions agree with TRBD2. CDR1 is DFQATT, CDR2 SNEGSKA, per germline (reference sequence). The CDR3 runs 15 residues. V gave up 4 bases and J gave up 5 bases; unmatched junction bases: 9. CDR3 bases: TGCAGTGCTACATCCGGGGCTAGCGGGGACAATGAGCAGTTCTTC. Its translation: CSATSGASGDNEQFF.

The chain combines TRBV12-3 or TRBV12-4 with TRBJ2-5; D is unresolved. V was shortened by 4 bases and J by 0 bases, with 12 bases between the two germline ends. This CDR3 has 15 residues. The DNA for the CDR3 is TGTGCCAGCAGTTCGTCAGGAGCGTACCAAGAGACCCAGTACTTC. Translating gives CASSSSGAYQETQYF.

As concerns this clonotype: A junction end diverges from the germline sequence, so it may reflect a read error. This chain uses TRBV4-2 with TRBJ2-3; possible D gene TRBD1, 5 bases. CDR3 size: 15 residues. Germline V gene sequence: CDR1 LGHNA, CDR2 YNFKEQ. CDR3 amino acids: CASSQGYGETVTQYF. The CDR3, as DNA: TGTGCCAGCAGCCAAGGATACGGCGAGACAGTTACGCAGTATTTT.

The CDR3 DNA follows: TGCGCCAGCGGACTCGAGTTCTACGAGCAGTACTTC. Residues: CASGLEFYEQYF. The chain couples TRBV5-1 to TRBJ2-7, with D possibly matching TRBD2 (5 bases). This CDR3 spans 12 amino acids. The V end was cut by 7 bases, the J end by 3 bases, with 11 bases between. Germline loops: CDR1 SGHRS, CDR2 YFSETQ.

This clonotype was seen a few times. The V and J genes are TRBV7-9 and TRBJ2-1, with TRBD1 identical over 7 bases. The CDR3 consists of 15 residues. V lost 8 bases, J lost 4 bases, and 11 bases stayed unmatched. Germline V lookup: CDR1 SEHNR, CDR2 FQNEAQ (reference sequence). The CDR3 sequence: CASGDRDSRYNEQFF. The CDR3 coding sequence is TGTGCCAGCGGAGACCGGGACAGCCGATACAATGAGCAGTTCTTC.

This clonotype showed up just once. The chain employs TRBV10-3 and TRBJ2-3; TRBD2 agrees at 11 bases. Germline loops: CDR1 ENHRY, CDR2 SYGVKD. V lost 5 bases to trimming and J lost 5 bases; unmatched junction nucleotides: 21. The CDR3 has 20 amino acids. The CDR3 DNA follows: TGTGCCATCAGTACCGCACGACAGGGGACTAGCGGACATGGCGTAGATACGCAGTATTTT. It encodes CAISTARQGTSGHGVDTQYF.

This clonotype was seen more than once but under ten times. J is TRBJ1-5 and V is TRBV29-1; TRBD1 might be the D (6 bases). This CDR3 region has 16 residues. Germline values: CDR1 SQVTM, CDR2 ANQGSEA. DNA for the CDR3: TGCATCACCGCCCAGGCGAGGGGGGGTATCAATCAGCCCCAGCATTTT. Its protein product is CITAQARGGINQPQHF.